A single sample is the source of the 23 T cell receptor beta chains below, sequenced in a study of blood T cells in healthy people across ages. Combining a sample-barcoded 5' primer with a J-beta primer mix, a second PCR ran for about 7 to 11 cycles. TCRdb re-called the 5' RACE reads with MiXCR, one entry per CDR3 protein. The sample has around 1,000,000 distinct CDR3 sequences, approximately 25% seen once; the top ten hold about 0.8%. A further study also used this sample, focusing on T cells of mothers and their children.

Sequencing was done on a sample of blood. The receptors shown here come from a girl aged 2-9 years in good health.

This clonotype was recorded only once. The V and J genes are TRBV29-1 and TRBJ2-1, with a tentative D call TRBD2 (6 bases). CDR3 length equals 13 residues. CDR1 is SQVTM, CDR2 ANQGSEA, per germline. Trimming stripped 6 bases from V and 7 bases from J, with 16 bases between. CDR3 DNA sequence: TGCAGCGTGGCGCGGGATTGGGGGAATGAGCAGTTCTTC. This translates into CSVARDWGNEQFF.

The genes are TRBV7-2 and TRBJ2-3; TRBD2 agrees at 8 bases. CDR3 length equals 14 residues. With V trimmed by 6 bases and J by 5 bases, 7 bases remained unmatched. Germline V gene data show CDR1 as SGHTA and CDR2 as FQGNSA. The CDR3 spells CASSYGLAGDTQYF. For the CDR3, the DNA is TGTGCCAGCAGTTATGGACTAGCAGGAGATACGCAGTATTTT.

This sequence joins TRBV2 and TRBJ2-5; D assignment may be TRBD1 or TRBD2 (5 bases each). The CDR3 has 13 amino acids. Germline-derived CDR1 and CDR2 are SNHLY and FYNNEI. The ends were cut back, 6 bases at V and 4 bases at J, with 12 bases in the middle. Here the CDR3 reads CASSASGLETQYF. In DNA form, the CDR3 reads TGTGCCAGCAGCGCCTCGGGGCTAGAGACCCAGTACTTC.

CDR3 nucleotides: TGTGCCAGCAGGCCTAATTCTCGTAATTCACCCCTCCACTTT. This sequence encodes CASRPNSRNSPLHF. The chain is built from TRBV14 and TRBJ1-6; no reliable D call. This CDR3 has 14 residues. The germline V gene encodes CDR1 SGHDN and CDR2 FVKESK. Trimming left V 6 bases short and J 6 bases short, with 12 bases between.

There are a few counts of this clonotype. The junction and the germline gene differ at one end; a read error may be behind it. The chain recombines TRBV29-1 with TRBJ2-1, with 7 bases lining up with TRBD2. This CDR3 comprises 12 residues. Germline-derived CDR1 and CDR2 are SQVTM and ANQGSEA. CDR3 residues: CSLGGGYSEQFF. The CDR3 region has the DNA TGCAGCCTCGGGGGAGGGTACAGTGAGCAGTTCTTC.

This clonotype was seen a few times. The chain recombines TRBV28 with TRBJ2-7; a weak D match, TRBD1 (6 bases). Germline V gene data show CDR1 as MDHEN and CDR2 as SYDVKM. Trimming removed 5 bases at V and 0 bases at J, with 11 bases between. CDR3 length: 14 amino acids. CDR3 protein: CASSPRDNSYEQYF. The CDR3 nucleotides are TGTGCCAGCAGTCCAAGGGACAACTCCTACGAGCAGTACTTC.

This chain joins TRBV7-3 and TRBJ1-1, with 7 bases identical to TRBD1. The CDR3 totals 13 residues. V gave up 2 bases and J gave up 6 bases; unmatched junction bases: 3. Germline values: CDR1 SGHTA, CDR2 FQGTGA. This CDR3 is CASSLYRGSEAFF. CDR3 nucleotides: TGTGCCAGCAGCTTATACAGGGGCTCTGAAGCTTTCTTT.

The chain joins TRBV20-1 to TRBJ2-2, with D unresolved. In germline, CDR1 is DFQATT, CDR2 SNEGSKA (reference sequence). Trimming stripped 0 bases from V and 5 bases from J, with 16 bases between. The CDR3 spans 16 residues. The chain's CDR3 is CSARDRGNGLTGELFF. The DNA of the CDR3 is TGCAGTGCTAGAGATCGTGGGAACGGGTTAACCGGGGAGCTGTTTTTT.

The table lists this clonotype with a few counts. The chain carries TRBV12-3 or TRBV12-4 and TRBJ2-1; 10 bases agree with TRBD2. The CDR3 totals 17 residues. J was trimmed by 4 bases and V by 5 bases; bases with no gene match: 11. CDR3 nucleotides: TGTGCCAGCAGTCCGGGCCTGGGACTAGCGTATTACAATGAGCAGTTCTTC. Protein sequence: CASSPGLGLAYYNEQFF.

This clonotype was observed once. A much larger clone lies one base from this, so it may be a read error. The chain couples TRBV13 to TRBJ1-1; 7 positions agree with TRBD1. CDR1 PRHDT and CDR2 FYEKMQ come from the germline V gene (reference sequence). V gave up 5 bases and J gave up 1 base; unmatched junction bases: 1. CDR3 length: 13 amino acids. Here the CDR3 DNA reads TGTGCCAGCAGCGGACAGGCGAACACTGAAGCTTTCTTT. Amino acids: CASSGQANTEAFF.

As concerns this clonotype: Since no conserved phenylalanine or tryptophan closes the CDR3, a read error is the likely cause. It is unclear where the CDR3 begins or ends on the DNA, so no DNA is shown, and the CDR3 is as TCRdb lists it. The rearrangement uses TRBV7-9 and TRBJ2-1; the table calls TRBD1, which could not be checked here. The CDR3 is 11 residues long, ends included. In germline, CDR1 is SEHNR, CDR2 FQNEAQ (reference sequence). CDR3 region: CASSSGTGADL.

V and J are TRBV20-1 and TRBJ2-3; 8 bases map to TRBD2. This CDR3 spans 15 amino acids. Germline V lookup: CDR1 DFQATT, CDR2 SNEGSKA (reference sequence). The CDR3 DNA reads as TGCAGGTTCACGCGAACTAGCGGAAGCACAGATACGCAGTATTTT. Amino acid sequence: CRFTRTSGSTDTQYF.

The V and J genes are TRBV29-1 and TRBJ1-2; 7 nucleotides match TRBD1. Trimming at V came to 5 bases and at J to 4 bases, leaving 7 bases not matched to a gene. Germline V lookup: CDR1 SQVTM, CDR2 ANQGSEA. The CDR3 totals 13 residues. The CDR3 spells CSVSTGSGYGYTF. CDR3 nucleotides: TGCAGCGTTTCGACAGGGTCGGGCTATGGCTACACCTTC.

This clonotype was seen ten or more times. The rearrangement links TRBV12-3 or TRBV12-4 to TRBJ2-2; 7 nucleotides agree with TRBD2. The CDR3 runs 15 residues. The V gene end was trimmed by 3 bases and the J gene end by 3 bases; junction bases not matched to a gene: 4. The CDR3 DNA follows: TGTGCCAGCAGTTTGGTCCGGGGGGACACCGGGGAGCTGTTTTTT. It encodes CASSLVRGDTGELFF.

The chain uses TRBV29-1 and TRBJ2-5; D possibly matches TRBD1 or TRBD2 (5 bases each). The end of the DNA is better explained by TRBJ2-7, so the J call may be wrong. The CDR3 sequence is 12 residues long. Germline values: CDR1 SQVTM, CDR2 ANQGSEA. This chain's CDR3 is CSVGDGIYEQYF. Written as DNA, the CDR3 is TGCAGCGTTGGGGACGGCATCTACGAGCAGTACTTC.

This chain joins TRBV28 and TRBJ2-3; a possible D gene is TRBD2 (5 bases). Trimming cost V 3 bases and J 3 bases, with 13 bases left between them. Germline lookup yields CDR1 MDHEN and CDR2 SYDVKM. CDR3 size: 15 residues. The CDR3, as DNA: TGTGCCAGCAGTTTTCGGGGAGCTGGAACAGATACGCAGTATTTT. Its protein product is CASSFRGAGTDTQYF.

In its sample, this clonotype was seen once. The V gene is TRBV12-3 or TRBV12-4, the J gene TRBJ1-1; 11 bases line up with TRBD1. The length of the CDR3 is 16 residues. The trim removed 6 bases at V and 5 bases at J, leaving 11 bases unmatched. The CDR3 here is CASSFGQGASRTEAFF. CDR3 coding DNA: TGTGCCAGCAGCTTCGGACAGGGGGCGTCAAGGACTGAAGCTTTCTTT.

This clonotype was counted between two and nine times. V is TRBV20-1 and J is TRBJ2-7, with 8 bases lining up with TRBD2. This CDR3 has 18 residues. Germline loops: CDR1 DFQATT, CDR2 SNEGSKA (reference sequence). The V and J ends lost 0 bases and 4 bases, in that order; junction bases with no gene match: 17. The CDR3 nucleotides are TGCAGTGCTAGAGATCGGGAAGGGACTAGAGTTTATGGGTACGAGCAGTACTTC. Its protein product is CSARDREGTRVYGYEQYF.

This clonotype occurred a few times. The chain is built from TRBV11-1 and TRBJ2-1, with TRBD2 matching over 7 bases. J gave up 5 bases and V 3 bases, and 10 bases lay outside the gene matches. The CDR3 loop spans 16 amino acids. The V gene's germline CDR1 is SGHAT and CDR2 FQDESV (reference sequence). The CDR3 DNA follows: TGTGCCAGCAGCTTGGGATTGAGCGGGATTCACAATGAGCAGTTCTTC. This gives the protein CASSLGLSGIHNEQFF.

The rearrangement uses TRBV4-3 and TRBJ2-5; 9 bases are shared with TRBD2. TRBJ2-1 matches the DNA end more closely, so the J call is doubtful. The V gene's germline CDR1 is LGHNA and CDR2 YSLEER. There are 14 residues in the CDR3. The CDR3 DNA sequence: TGCGCCAGCAGCCATAGCGGGGGCGGACATGAGCAGTTCTTC. Its translation is CASSHSGGGHEQFF.

This rearrangement joins TRBV5-1 to TRBJ1-1, with D unresolved. CDR3 length equals 13 residues. Germline V gives CDR1 SGHRS, CDR2 YFSETQ. V lost 5 bases and J lost 7, with 15 bases in between. CDR3 coding DNA: TGCGCCAGCAGGGTTAGGTGGAATAATGAAGCTTTCTTT. Protein sequence: CASRVRWNNEAFF.

The CDR3 here is CSARLAGSTDTQYF. The CDR3 coding sequence is TGCAGTGCTAGGCTTGCGGGAAGCACAGATACGCAGTATTTT. The chain is built from TRBV20-1 and TRBJ2-3; a possible D gene is TRBD2 (6 bases). Germline V gene data show CDR1 as DFQATT and CDR2 as SNEGSKA (reference sequence). V dropped 3 bases and J dropped 0 bases, with 10 bases sitting between them. The CDR3 is 14 residues long.

This CDR3 is CASSSGGSNYGYTF. The CDR3 nucleotides read TGTGCCAGCAGCTCGGGAGGGAGTAACTATGGCTACACCTTC. The chain couples TRBV7-2 to TRBJ1-2; D not resolved. Trimming removed 4 bases from V and 1 base from J, with 10 bases in between. The CDR3 runs 14 residues. Per the germline V gene, CDR1 is SGHTA and CDR2 is FQGNSA.